A single count supports the clone carrying this TCR beta chain. No antigen is known for it. There was relapse after autologous stem cell transplantation in every patient, and there was variation in brentuximab vedotin exposure. Complete response, partial response or progressive disease constituted the best responses recorded. Clones were read by immunoSEQ multiplex PCR, and TCRdb kept only the in-frame ones, dropping some. Of fewer than 50,000 clones listed, 85% to 90% are singletons. This sample stems from a study of PD-1 blockade in classical Hodgkin lymphoma. Study conclusions and caveats: Individuals initiating nivolumab under 1 year after ASCT were excluded. When set against healthy donors, newly diagnosed patients were reported to show lower baseline TCR diversity. Patients with a complete response exhibited baseline diversity comparable to newly diagnosed patients.

This sequence originates from a human donor with classical Hodgkin lymphoma. The source was peripheral blood mononuclear cells (PBMCs), collected before the second cycle of nivolumab.

The CDR3 is CASTGLPQETQYF. CDR3 nucleotide sequence: TGTGCCAGCACCGGACTCCCCCAAGAGACCCAGTACTTC. V is TRBV6-6 and J is TRBJ2-5; D might be TRBD2 (5 bases). This CDR3 region has 13 residues. Germline assignment: CDR1 MNHNY and CDR2 SVGAGI (reference sequence). The V gene lost 7 bases and the J gene lost 1 base, with 10 bases spanning the gap.